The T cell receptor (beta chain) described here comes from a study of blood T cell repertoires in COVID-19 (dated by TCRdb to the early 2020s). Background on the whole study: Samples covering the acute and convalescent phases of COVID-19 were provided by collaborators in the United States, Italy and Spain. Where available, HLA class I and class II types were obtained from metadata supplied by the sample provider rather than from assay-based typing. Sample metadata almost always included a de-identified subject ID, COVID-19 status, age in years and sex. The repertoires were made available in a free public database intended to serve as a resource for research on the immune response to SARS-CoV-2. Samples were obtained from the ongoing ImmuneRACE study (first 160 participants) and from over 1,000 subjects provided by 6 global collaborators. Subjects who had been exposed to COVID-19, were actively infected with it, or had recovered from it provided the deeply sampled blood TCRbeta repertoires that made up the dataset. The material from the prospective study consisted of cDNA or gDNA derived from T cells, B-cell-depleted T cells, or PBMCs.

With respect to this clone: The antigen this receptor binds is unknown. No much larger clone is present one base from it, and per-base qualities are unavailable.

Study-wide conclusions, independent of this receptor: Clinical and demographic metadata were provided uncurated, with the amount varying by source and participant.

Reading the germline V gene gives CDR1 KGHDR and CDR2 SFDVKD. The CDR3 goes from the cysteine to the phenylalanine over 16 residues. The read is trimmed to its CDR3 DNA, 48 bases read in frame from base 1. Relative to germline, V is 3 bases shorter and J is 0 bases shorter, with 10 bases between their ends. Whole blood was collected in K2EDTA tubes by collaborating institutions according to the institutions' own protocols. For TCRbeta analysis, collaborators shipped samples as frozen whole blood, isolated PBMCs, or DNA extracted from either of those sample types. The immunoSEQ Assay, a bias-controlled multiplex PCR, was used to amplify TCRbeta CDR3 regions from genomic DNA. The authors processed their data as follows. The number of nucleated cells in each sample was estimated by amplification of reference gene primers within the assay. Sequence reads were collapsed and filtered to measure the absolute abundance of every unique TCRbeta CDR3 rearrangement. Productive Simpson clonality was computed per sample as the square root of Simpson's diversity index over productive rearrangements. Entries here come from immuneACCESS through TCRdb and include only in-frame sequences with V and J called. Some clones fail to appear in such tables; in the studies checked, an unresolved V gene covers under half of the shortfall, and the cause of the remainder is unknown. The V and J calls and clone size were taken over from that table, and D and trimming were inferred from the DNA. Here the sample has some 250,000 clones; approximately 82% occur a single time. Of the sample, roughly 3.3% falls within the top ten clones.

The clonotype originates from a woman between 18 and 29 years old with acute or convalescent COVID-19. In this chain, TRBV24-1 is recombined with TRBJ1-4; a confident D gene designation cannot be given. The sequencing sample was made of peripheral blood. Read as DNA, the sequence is TGTGCCACCAGTGATCCGACACCACCAACTAATGAAAAACTGTTTTTT. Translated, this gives CATSDPTPPTNEKLFF.